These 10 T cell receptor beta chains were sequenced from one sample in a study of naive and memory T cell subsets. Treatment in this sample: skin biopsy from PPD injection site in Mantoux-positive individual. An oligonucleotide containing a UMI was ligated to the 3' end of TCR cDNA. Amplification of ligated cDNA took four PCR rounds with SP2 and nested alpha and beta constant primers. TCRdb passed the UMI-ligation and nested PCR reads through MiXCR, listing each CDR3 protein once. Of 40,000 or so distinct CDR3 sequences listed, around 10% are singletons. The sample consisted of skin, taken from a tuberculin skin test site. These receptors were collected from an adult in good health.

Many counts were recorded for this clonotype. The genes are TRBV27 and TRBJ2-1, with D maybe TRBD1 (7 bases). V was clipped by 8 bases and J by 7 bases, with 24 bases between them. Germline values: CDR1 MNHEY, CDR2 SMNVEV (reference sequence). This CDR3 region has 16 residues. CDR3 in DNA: TGTGCCAGCGCTGGGGATCGGTCCAGGGGGGTTAATGAGCAGTTCTTC. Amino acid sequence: CASAGDRSRGVNEQFF.

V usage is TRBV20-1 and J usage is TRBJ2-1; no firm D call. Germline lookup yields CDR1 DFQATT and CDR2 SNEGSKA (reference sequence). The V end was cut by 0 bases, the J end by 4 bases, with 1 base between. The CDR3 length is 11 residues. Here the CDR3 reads CSAREYNEQFF. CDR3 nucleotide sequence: TGCAGTGCTAGAGAGTACAATGAGCAGTTCTTC.

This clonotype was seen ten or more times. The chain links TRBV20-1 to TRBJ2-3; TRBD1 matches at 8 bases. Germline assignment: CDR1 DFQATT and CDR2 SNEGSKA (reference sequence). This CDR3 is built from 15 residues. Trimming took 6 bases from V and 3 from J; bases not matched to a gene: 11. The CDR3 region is CSANHLRTGTDTQYF. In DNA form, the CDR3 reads TGCAGTGCCAACCATTTAAGGACAGGGACAGATACGCAGTATTTT.

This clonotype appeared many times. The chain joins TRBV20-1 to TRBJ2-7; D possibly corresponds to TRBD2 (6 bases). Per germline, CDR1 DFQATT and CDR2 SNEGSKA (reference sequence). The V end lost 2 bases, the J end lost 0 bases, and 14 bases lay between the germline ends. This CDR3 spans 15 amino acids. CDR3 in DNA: TGCAGTGCTAGAAACCTAGCGATTAACTCCTACGAGCAGTACTTC. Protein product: CSARNLAINSYEQYF.

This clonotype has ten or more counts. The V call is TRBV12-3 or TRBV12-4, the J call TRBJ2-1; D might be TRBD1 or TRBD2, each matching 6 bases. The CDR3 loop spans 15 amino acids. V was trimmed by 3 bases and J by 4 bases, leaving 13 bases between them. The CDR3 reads CASSLWGAGYNEQFF. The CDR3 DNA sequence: TGTGCCAGCAGTTTGTGGGGGGCGGGTTACAATGAGCAGTTCTTC.

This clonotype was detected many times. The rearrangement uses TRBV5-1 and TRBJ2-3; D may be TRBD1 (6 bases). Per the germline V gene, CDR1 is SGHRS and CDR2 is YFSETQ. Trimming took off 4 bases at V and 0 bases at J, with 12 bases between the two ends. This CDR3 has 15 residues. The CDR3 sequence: CASSPRTVSTDTQYF. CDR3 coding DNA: TGCGCCAGCAGCCCCCGGACAGTTAGCACAGATACGCAGTATTTT.

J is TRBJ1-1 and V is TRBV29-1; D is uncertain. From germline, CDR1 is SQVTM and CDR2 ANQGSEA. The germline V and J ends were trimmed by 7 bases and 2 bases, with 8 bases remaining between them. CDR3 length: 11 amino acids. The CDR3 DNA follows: TGCAGCGCCGAGTTCAACACTGAAGCTTTCTTT. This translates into CSAEFNTEAFF.

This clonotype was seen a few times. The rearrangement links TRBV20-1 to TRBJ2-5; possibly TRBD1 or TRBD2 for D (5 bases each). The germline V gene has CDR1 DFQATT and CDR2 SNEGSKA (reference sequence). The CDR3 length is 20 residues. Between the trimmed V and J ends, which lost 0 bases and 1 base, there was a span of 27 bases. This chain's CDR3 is CSARDSFVVEAGRSQETQYF. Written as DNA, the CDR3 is TGCAGTGCTAGAGATTCGTTTGTCGTGGAGGCAGGGCGGTCCCAAGAGACCCAGTACTTC.

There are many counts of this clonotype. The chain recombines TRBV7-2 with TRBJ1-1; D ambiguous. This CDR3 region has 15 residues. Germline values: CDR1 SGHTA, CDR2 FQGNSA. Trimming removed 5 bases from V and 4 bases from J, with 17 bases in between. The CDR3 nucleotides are TGTGCCAGCAGCGTTGGGCCCTCTCGTAGCACTGAAGCTTTCTTT. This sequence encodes CASSVGPSRSTEAFF. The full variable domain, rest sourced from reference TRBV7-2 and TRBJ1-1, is GAGVSQSPSNKVTEKGKDVELRCDPISGHTALYWYRQSLGQGLEFLIYFQGNSAPDKSGLPSDRFSAERTGGSVSTLTIQRTQQEDSAVYLCASSVGPSRSTEAFFGQGTRLTVV.

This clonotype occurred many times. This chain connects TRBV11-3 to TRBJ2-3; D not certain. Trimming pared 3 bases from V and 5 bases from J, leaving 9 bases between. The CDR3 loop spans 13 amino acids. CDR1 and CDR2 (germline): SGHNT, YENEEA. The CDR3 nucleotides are TGTGCCAGCAGCTTGATGATAGGAGATACGCAGTATTTT. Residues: CASSLMIGDTQYF.